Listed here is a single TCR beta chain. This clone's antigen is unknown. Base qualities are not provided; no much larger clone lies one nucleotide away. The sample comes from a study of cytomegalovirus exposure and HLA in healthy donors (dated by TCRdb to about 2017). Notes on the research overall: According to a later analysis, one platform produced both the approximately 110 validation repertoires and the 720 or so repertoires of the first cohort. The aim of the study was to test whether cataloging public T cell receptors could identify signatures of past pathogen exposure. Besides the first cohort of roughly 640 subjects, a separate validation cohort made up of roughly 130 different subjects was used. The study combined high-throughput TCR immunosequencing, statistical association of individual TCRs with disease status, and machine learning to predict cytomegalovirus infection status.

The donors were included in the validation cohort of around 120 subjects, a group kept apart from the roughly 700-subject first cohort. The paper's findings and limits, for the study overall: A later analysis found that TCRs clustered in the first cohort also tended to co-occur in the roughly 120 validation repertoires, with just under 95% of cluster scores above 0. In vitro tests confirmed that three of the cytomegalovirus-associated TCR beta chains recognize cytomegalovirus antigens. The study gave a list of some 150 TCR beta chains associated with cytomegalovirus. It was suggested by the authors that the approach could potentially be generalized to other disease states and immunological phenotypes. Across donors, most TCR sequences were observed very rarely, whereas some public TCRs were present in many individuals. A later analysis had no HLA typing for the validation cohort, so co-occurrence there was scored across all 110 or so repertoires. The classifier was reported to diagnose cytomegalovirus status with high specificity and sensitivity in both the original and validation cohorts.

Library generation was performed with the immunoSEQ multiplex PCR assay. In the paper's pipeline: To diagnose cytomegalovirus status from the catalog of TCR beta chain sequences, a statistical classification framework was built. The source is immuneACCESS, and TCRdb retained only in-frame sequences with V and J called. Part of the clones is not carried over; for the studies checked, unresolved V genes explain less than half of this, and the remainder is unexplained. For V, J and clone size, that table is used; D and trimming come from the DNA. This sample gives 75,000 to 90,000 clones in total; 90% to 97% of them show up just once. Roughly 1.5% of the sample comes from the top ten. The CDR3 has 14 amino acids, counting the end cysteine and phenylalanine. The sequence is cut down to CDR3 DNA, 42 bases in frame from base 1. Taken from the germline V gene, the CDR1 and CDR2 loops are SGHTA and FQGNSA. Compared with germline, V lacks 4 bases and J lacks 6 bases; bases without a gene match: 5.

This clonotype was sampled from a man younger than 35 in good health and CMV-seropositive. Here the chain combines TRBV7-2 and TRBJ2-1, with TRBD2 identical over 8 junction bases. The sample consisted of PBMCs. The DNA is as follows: TGTGCCAGCAGCTCATCGGGACTAGTCAATGAGCAGTTCTTC. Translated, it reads CASSSSGLVNEQFF. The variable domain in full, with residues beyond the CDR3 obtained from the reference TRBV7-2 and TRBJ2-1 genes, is GAGVSQSPSNKVTEKGKDVELRCDPISGHTALYWYRQSLGQGLEFLIYFQGNSAPDKSGLPSDRFSAERTGGSVSTLTIQRTQQEDSAVYLCASSSSGLVNEQFFGPGTRLTVL.